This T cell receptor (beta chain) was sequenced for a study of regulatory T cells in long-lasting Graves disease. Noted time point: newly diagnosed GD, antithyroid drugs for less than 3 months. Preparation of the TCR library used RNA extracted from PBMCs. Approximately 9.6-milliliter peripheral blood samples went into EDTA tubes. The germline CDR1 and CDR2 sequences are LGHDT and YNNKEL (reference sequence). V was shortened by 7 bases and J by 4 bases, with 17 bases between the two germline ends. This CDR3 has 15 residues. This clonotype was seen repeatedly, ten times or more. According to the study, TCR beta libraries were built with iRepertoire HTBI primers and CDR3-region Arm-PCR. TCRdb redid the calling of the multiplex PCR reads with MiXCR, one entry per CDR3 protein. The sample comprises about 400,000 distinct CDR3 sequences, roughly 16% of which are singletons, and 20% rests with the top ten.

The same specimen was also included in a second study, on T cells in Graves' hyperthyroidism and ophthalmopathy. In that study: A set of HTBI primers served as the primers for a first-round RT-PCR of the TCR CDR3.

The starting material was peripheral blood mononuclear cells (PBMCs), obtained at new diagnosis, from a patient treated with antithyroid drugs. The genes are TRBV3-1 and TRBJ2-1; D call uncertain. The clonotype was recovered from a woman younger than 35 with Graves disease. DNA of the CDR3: TGTGCCAGCACCACGTCACGCGCAGGTTACAATGAGCAGTTCTTC. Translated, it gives CASTTSRAGYNEQFF.